These T cell receptor beta chains were read from a single sample in a study of T-cell reconstitution after alpha-beta-depleted transplantation in children. TCRdb redid the calling of the PCR reads with MiXCR, one entry per CDR3 protein. This table holds about 980,000 distinct CDR3 sequences, about 30% found once. Sample: PBMCs, mostly from graft donor cells, taken 360 days after TCRalphabeta/CD19-depleted stem cell transplant. The origin of the receptors is a boy younger than two who had a stem cell transplant for SCID, so the T cells may come from the graft donor. Each CDR3 is given without its conserved first and last residue. Only part of the rows carry a size: once, few, many, or a class if the clone is expanded.

clone_size: .
v_call: TRBV10-3
j_call: TRBJ1-2
cdr3_aa: AISESLYATGYT

clone_size: few
v_call: TRBV28
j_call: TRBJ2-5
cdr3_aa: ASSFCCVQGGAQVETQY

clone_size: .
v_call: TRBV28
j_call: TRBJ1-5
cdr3_aa: ASTDSDQPQH

clone_size: .
v_call: TRBV3-1
j_call: TRBJ2-5
cdr3_aa: ASSPLHWDLQETQY

clone_size: .
v_call: TRBV2
j_call: TRBJ2-1
cdr3_aa: ASSEESGFYNEQF

clone_size: .
v_call: TRBV7-6
j_call: TRBJ1-5
cdr3_aa: ASSPTGWSNQPQH

clone_size: .
v_call: TRBV12-3/TRBV12-4
j_call: TRBJ2-3
cdr3_aa: ASSSPSSDPYTDTQY

clone_size: .
v_call: TRBV18
j_call: TRBJ2-3
cdr3_aa: ASSPSGKLTDTQY

clone_size: .
v_call: TRBV27
j_call: TRBJ2-3
cdr3_aa: ASSLRFGGVPSTDTQY

clone_size: .
v_call: TRBV20-1
j_call: TRBJ2-7
cdr3_aa: SARDWQSPYEQY